This TCR beta chain was identified during a study of cytomegalovirus exposure and HLA in healthy donors (dated by TCRdb to 2015 to 2018). Regarding the study in general: An earlier analysis of some 550 of the donors reported about 250 Gb of sequence data and 100 million to 140 million unique TCR beta sequences from about 179 million T cells. All discovery cohort repertoires had been generated on a single sequencing platform. The T cell repertoires of 666 subjects were profiled by immunosequencing and related to cytomegalovirus serostatus. In addition to the first cohort of 500 to 850 subjects, a separate validation cohort of some 120 different subjects was used. Roughly 5 DR-DQ haplotypes were treated as single units for association and clustering because of strong linkage in the cohort. To predict cytomegalovirus infection status, the study brought together high-throughput TCR immunosequencing, statistical association of individual TCRs with disease status, and machine learning. Of the roughly 400 genotyped donors, 75% to 85% were placed in the genetic ancestry cluster associated with self-reported Caucasian donors. Among 398 genotyped donors of the cohort, an average of about 240,000 unique TCR beta nucleotide sequences was sequenced per donor, of which 15% to 20% were non-productive. Roughly 300 gigabases of sequencing data and around 80 million unique TCR sequences made up an early release that covered nearly 650 HLA-typed donors. HLA typing included class I and class II loci at four-digit resolution. Donor age, sex, ethnicity and CMV serostatus were compiled together with the repertoire data. The study was designed to test whether signatures of past pathogen exposure could be identified by cataloging public T cell receptors. Genome-wide SNP genotypes for about 65% of the 666 donors were used in a later genetic analysis, which treated that subset as a discovery cohort. Rather than using new phenotypic data, the later analysis identified candidate immune exposures from TCR beta sequences and from how often those sequences occurred across donors. The number of donors typed differed by locus, with 629-630 for A, B, C, DRB1 and DQB1, about 500 for DQA1, nearly 610 for DPA1, and 472 for DPB1. An earlier analysis of 587 of the donors used high-throughput TCR beta sequencing to judge whether each TCR beta V gene segment behaved as functional or pseudogenic. A later analysis re-analyzed previously published TCR beta repertoires from roughly 600 donors and added high-resolution HLA genotyping to study TCR occurrence patterns. The study at large found these results: A group of highly shared sequence variants was considered likely to be a technical artifact of the sequencing pipeline. When HLA alleles, especially DR and DQ, strongly co-occurred, attributing TCR associations to individual alleles was difficult. The presence/absence analyses assumed that sequencing depth was roughly uniform across donors, and that assumption may not be true. According to a later analysis, most CMV-associated TCR beta chains appeared to be HLA-restricted, and the HLA associations seemed to be driven largely by CMV exposure. In a later analysis, HLA-associated TCR beta chains were found to be more clonally expanded and to have lower generation probabilities than equally common non-associated chains. The study listed over 150 TCR beta chains as associated with cytomegalovirus. In a later analysis, the rate of TCR association differed among HLA loci, with DRB1 alleles having the most associated TCRs and HLA-C alleles having the fewest. Most TCR sequences were observed very rarely across donors, whereas some public TCRs were present in many individuals. Because counts were too low, more than 15 rarely observed V segments, including chromosome 9 orphons, were excluded from the earlier analysis of several hundred of the donors. An earlier analysis of approximately 600 of the donors showed that most TCR beta V segments appeared in productive rearrangements either about 87% or about 30% of the time, which broadly matched IMGT annotations. The classifier was reported to diagnose cytomegalovirus status with high specificity and sensitivity in both the original and validation cohorts. A few of the identified cytomegalovirus-associated TCR beta chains were confirmed in vitro to be specific for cytomegalovirus antigens. Only TCR beta chains were sequenced in this cohort, and the absence of alpha or paired-chain data limited detectable features. Linkage disequilibrium might explain the correlated functional status among segregating V segments, but an unknown experimental factor could not be ruled out. CMV serostatus was the only immune exposure information available for the cohort. Compared with the approximately 670-donor mean, donors in an Asian-associated ancestry cluster had fewer N-insertions in productive TCRs, according to a later genetic analysis. Specific HLA alleles were associated with 15,000 to 20,000 TCR beta sequences at a false discovery rate of 0.05 in a later analysis. Several of the top co-occurrence clusters appeared to be linked to parvovirus B19, influenza, CMV and Epstein-Barr virus, according to a later analysis. Because HLA typing was unavailable for some donors at each locus, only the typed subset was used in association tests. A further reported finding was that TCR beta sequences accurately predicted the HLA-A and HLA-B alleles for most subjects in the first cohort. According to the authors, the approach could potentially be generalized to other disease states and immunological phenotypes. An association between a missense DCLRE1C variant and V-gene and J-gene trimming of TCR beta chains was found in a later genetic analysis and replicated in an independent cohort.

Library generation was performed with the immunoSEQ multiplex PCR assay. The multiplex PCR relied on a mix of 60 forward primers for TCR Vbeta segments and 13 reverse primers for TCR Jbeta segments. The CDR3 region of rearranged TCR beta genes was amplified from genomic DNA by a multiplex PCR assay. The Illumina HiSeq System was used to sequence the amplified TCR beta libraries as 87-base-pair reads. As for how the authors treated the data: A later analysis tallied roughly 78 million unique TCR beta chains across the 550 to 850 repertoires, and approximately 12 million of those chains were shared by two or more donors. To remove PCR and sequencing errors, raw reads were error-corrected and collapsed into unique sequences using a nearest-neighbor algorithm that merged closely related sequences. V, D and J gene segments were assigned by aligning CDR3 sequences to IMGT reference sequences. Each retained sequence needed at least a six-nucleotide match to both a V gene segment and a J gene segment. A rearrangement counted as productive if the CDR3 had no stop codons and remained in frame with V and J, and every other rearrangement counted as non-productive. Following IMGT convention, CDR3 was defined as the stretch from the second conserved V-encoded cysteine to the conserved J-encoded phenylalanine. The earlier analysis of about 590 of the donors excluded sequences that lacked an unambiguous match to a single V gene segment. An earlier analysis of 587 of the donors called V segments functional above 56.7% productive rearrangements and segregating when the between-donor standard deviation exceeded 5%. To diagnose cytomegalovirus status from the catalog of TCR beta chain sequences, a statistical classification framework was built. In a later analysis, TCR nucleotide sequences were compared against IMGT/GENE-DB human TR gene sequences so that V and J genes could be assigned. The TCRdist pipeline was used in a later analysis to assign CDR3 sequences and most-parsimonious VDJ recombination scenarios. A later analysis defined each TCR beta chain by its CDR3 amino acid sequence plus V-gene family, and excluded reads lacking a unique V-gene family. To address suspected cross-contamination and a sequencing artifact, a later analysis removed 592 highly shared, low-generation-probability nucleotide sequences. In a later analysis, a clonal expansion index for each public chain was calculated from normalized within-repertoire ranks of inferred template counts. Generation probabilities in a later analysis came from a VDJ recombination model fitted to out-of-frame rearrangements, and those results were checked against IGoR. In a later analysis, hypergeometric tests were used to score TCR-TCR, TCR-HLA and TCR-CMV co-occurrence, with a repertoire-size bias correction applied to TCR pairs. A later analysis estimated false discovery rates by permuting HLA or CMV assignments 20 times. In a later analysis, co-occurring TCRs were grouped using DBSCAN, with TCRdist sequence similarity added in when clustering inside HLA-allele-positive subsets. For co-occurrence clustering, repertoires with fewer than 30,000 or more than 120,000 public chains were excluded, along with a handful of repertoires with anomalous nucleotide sharing. As stored in TCRdb, this immuneACCESS dataset retains in-frame rearrangements with V and J assigned. A fraction of the clones does not appear; measured against another copy, unresolved V genes explain less than half of the discrepancy, and the remainder lacks a known reason. That table supplies the V and J calls and clone size; D and trimming were determined from the DNA. Recorded for this sample are 85,000 to 130,000 clones; more than 65% of them occurred a single time. Around 5% of the sample lies in the top ten.

With regard to this clone: The antigen this receptor binds is unknown. Base qualities were left out, and no much larger clone turns up one base away.

The cohort consisted of 666 healthy bone marrow donors. At the time of sampling, all cohort members were nominally healthy, though unrecorded immune exposures were likely present. The donor was CMV seropositive and was included in the group of some 290 seropositive cohort members. A peripheral blood sample was provided by each donor, and peripheral blood mononuclear cells were used for TCR beta sequencing. Genomic DNA was extracted from the blood cell samples with the Qiagen DNeasy Blood Extraction Kit. The clonotype was recovered from a woman between 18 and 29 years old in good health and CMV-seropositive. The sequencing input was PBMCs.

The CDR3 has the sequence CASSHGRANYGYTF. In nucleotides, the sequence is TGTGCCAGCAGCCACGGTCGAGCTAACTATGGCTACACCTTC. The V and J genes are TRBV4-2 and TRBJ1-2; no D segment can be confidently identified. Based on the germline V gene, the CDR1 and CDR2 sequences are LGHNA and YNFKEQ. V was cut back by 3 bases and J by 0 bases, leaving a gap of 8 bases between them. The CDR3 starts with the cysteine, ends with the phenylalanine, and has 14 residues. Solely the CDR3 DNA is kept, with 42 bases framed from the first base.